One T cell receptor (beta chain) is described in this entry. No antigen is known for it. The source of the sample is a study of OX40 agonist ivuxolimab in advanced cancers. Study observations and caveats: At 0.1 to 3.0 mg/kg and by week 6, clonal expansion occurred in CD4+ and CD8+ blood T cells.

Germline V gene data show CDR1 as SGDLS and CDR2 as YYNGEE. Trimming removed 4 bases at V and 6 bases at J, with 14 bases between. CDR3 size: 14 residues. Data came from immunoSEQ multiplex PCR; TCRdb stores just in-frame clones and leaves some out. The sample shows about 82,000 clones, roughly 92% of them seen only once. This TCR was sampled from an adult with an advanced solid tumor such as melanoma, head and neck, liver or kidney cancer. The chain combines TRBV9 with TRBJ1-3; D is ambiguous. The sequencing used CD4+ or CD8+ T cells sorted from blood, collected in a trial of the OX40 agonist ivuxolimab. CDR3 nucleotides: TGTGCCAGCAGCTCCCGCGGGGTTGAAAACACCATATATTTT. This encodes CASSSRGVENTIYF.